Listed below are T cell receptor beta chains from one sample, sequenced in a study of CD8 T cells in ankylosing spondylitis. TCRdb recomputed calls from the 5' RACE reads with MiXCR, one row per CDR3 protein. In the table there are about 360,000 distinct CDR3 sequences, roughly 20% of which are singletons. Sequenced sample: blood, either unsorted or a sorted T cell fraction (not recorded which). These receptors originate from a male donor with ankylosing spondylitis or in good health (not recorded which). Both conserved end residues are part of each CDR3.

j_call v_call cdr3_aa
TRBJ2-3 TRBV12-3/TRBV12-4 CASRPHYVGSTDTQYF
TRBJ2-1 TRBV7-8 CASSLVGPRSYYNEQFF
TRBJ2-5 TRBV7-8 CASSLTGNAGGIQETQYF
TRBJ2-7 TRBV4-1 CASSQDPGHEQYF
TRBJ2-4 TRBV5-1 CASSFQAGNIQYF
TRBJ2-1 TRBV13 CATRQGSFDEQFF
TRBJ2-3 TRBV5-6 CASSTGLAADTQYF
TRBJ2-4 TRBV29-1 CSPRMRTGNMAKNIQYF
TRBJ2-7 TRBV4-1 CASSQDRTGIYEQYF
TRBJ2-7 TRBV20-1 CSARTGTGLPYEQYF
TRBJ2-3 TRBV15 CATSWARGADTQYF
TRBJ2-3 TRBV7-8 CASSEAVASSTDTQYF
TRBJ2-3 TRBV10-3 CAISPFPGEGDTQYF
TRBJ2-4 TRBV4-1 CASSQGPEADIQYF
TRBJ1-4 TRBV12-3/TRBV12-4 CASSSGTGYEKLFF
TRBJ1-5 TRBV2 CASREGTGNQPQHF
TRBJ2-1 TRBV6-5 CASSYGGGQFF
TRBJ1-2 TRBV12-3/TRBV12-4 CAASSGEGYTF
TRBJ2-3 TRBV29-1 CSVPGQWTDTQYF
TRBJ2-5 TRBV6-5 CASSYSFGAKETQYF
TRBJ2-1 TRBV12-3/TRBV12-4 CASSTPGQKQFF
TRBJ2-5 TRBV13 CASSYPRGRDGETQYF
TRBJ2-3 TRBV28 CASRRRTGGASDTQYF
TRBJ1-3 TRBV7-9 CASSLAGTASSGNTIYF
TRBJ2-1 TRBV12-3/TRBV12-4 CASSLGGIFSYNEQFF
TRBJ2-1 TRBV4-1 CASSQGWGLVNEQFF
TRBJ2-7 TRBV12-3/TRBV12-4 CASSRQFYEQYF
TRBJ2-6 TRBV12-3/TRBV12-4 CASSLGPANVLTF
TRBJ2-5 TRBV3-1 CASSPSGGALPETQYF
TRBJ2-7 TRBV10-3 CAISGTVGQAYEQYF